Given below is one T cell receptor beta chain in context. Its antigen is still unknown. TCRdb fed the 5' RACE reads into MiXCR, producing one record per CDR3 protein. The data contain some 500,000 distinct CDR3 sequences, more than 9% of them seen just once; the ten biggest clones take up more than 2.5%. The source of the sample is a study of identical twins. Overall study results and limits: Where beta out-of-frame sequences were concerned, excess twin sharing was weaker. Partly confounded zero-insertion analyses could result from invariant MAIT and iNKT cells.

Germline V gene data show CDR1 as LGHDT and CDR2 as YNNKEL (reference sequence). After removal of 3 bases from V and 9 bases from J, the junction contained 8 bases not matched to a gene. CDR3 length: 15 amino acids. These data were likewise used in another study, on yellow fever vaccine responses in identical twins.

The sample comprised PBMCs. The chain links TRBV3-1 to TRBJ1-6; 7 nucleotides match TRBD1. This sequence was found in a young woman in good health. In DNA form, the CDR3 reads TGTGCCAGCAGCCATGGACAGGCAGTACGTTCACCCCTCCACTTT. Translating gives CASSHGQAVRSPLHF.